This T cell receptor beta chain comes out of a study of neurological immune-mediated disorders. General study results and limits: Falling below healthy controls, multiple sclerosis showed the least TCR clonal expansion, while HTLV-1-associated myelopathy showed the most.

A single record per CDR3 protein comes from TCRdb applying MiXCR to the 5' RACE reads. This table holds tens of thousands of distinct CDR3 sequences, over 3% found once. Trimming took 3 bases from V and 9 from J; bases not matched to a gene: 6. Germline V gene sequence: CDR1 SGHTA, CDR2 FQGNSA. This CDR3 has 14 amino acids. There are many counts of this clonotype. Its matching antigen is unknown. The chain couples TRBV7-2 to TRBJ2-7; 12 positions agree with TRBD1. The TCR originated in a man aged 35 to 55 with multiple sclerosis. Sequenced: PBMCs. This CDR3 is CASSFTGTGGVQYF. CDR3 in DNA: TGTGCCAGCAGCTTCACCGGGACAGGGGGCGTGCAGTACTTC. Looking up the rest from reference TRBV7-2 and TRBJ2-7 gives the full variable domain: GAGVSQSPSNKVTEKGKDVELRCDPISGHTALYWYRQSLGQGLEFLIYFQGNSAPDKSGLPSDRFSAERTGGSVSTLTIQRTQQEDSAVYLCASSFTGTGGVQYFGPGTRLTVT.